This T cell receptor (beta chain) derives from a study of blood T cell repertoires in COVID-19. On the study more broadly: The United States, Italy and Spain supplied acute and convalescent COVID-19 samples. From T cells, B-cell-depleted T cells, or PBMCs came the material, which was cDNA or gDNA.

Generated by immunoSEQ multiplex PCR, the TCRdb table keeps only in-frame clones and is missing some. This table has around 310,000 clones, roughly 86% appearing once. Cohort 3 recovered donors had two negative PCRs, clearance, or symptom resolution. There are 15 residues in the CDR3. The germline gives CDR1 MNHEY, CDR2 SVGAGI. V shed 4 bases and J shed 10 bases, with 17 bases lying between them. The clonotype comes from a woman aged 25 to 39 who had recovered from COVID-19. J is TRBJ1-6 and V is TRBV6-5; D unresolved. The specimen sequenced was PBMCs or T cells enriched from blood (not recorded which). CDR3 sequence (DNA): TGTGCCAGCAGTTTTACCTTCACGGGAGACTCACCCCTCCACTTT. Translated, it gives CASSFTFTGDSPLHF.